This T cell receptor beta chain was profiled in a study of beta chain features in type 1 diabetes. Study results and caveats: The study left unresolved whether HLA type influences TCRB rearrangement. Among all four CD4+ subsets, Type 1 diabetes patients had TCRB CDR3s that were moderately but significantly shorter. VDJ junctions in type 1 diabetes patients carried more deletions and fewer insertions.

The whole isolated RNA underwent reverse transcription, so sequencing captured expressed TCRB transcripts. Data came from immunoSEQ multiplex PCR; TCRdb stores just in-frame clones and leaves some out. The profile shows about 160,000 clones, approximately 9% of them singletons. CDR3 length: 14 residues. This clone was picked up many times. Its antigen remains unidentified. Based on CD45RO/CCR7/CD25/CD127/CD95/CD27, CD4+ regulatory, stem cell-like memory, naive and central memory cells were sorted. The V gene is TRBV21-1, the J gene TRBJ2-3; the table names TRBD2, a call not compared with the DNA. TRBV21-1 is given as a pseudogene. This clonotype was obtained from a woman between 18 and 30 years old in good health. The sequenced sample was central memory CD4+ T cells from blood. The CDR3 is CASSQEEHTDTQYF. CDR3 in DNA: TGTGCCAGCAGCCAGGAGGAACACACAGATACGCAGTATTTT.